These 2 T cell receptor beta chains were sequenced from one sample in a study of regulatory T cells in long-lasting Graves disease. Time point in this sample: persistent/refractory GD, antithyroid drugs over 5 years with positive TRAb. The TCR library was made from RNA that had been extracted from PBMCs in TRIzol. Relying on iRepertoire HTBI primers and Arm-PCR of CDR3 regions, the team built TCR beta libraries. A single record per CDR3 protein comes from TCRdb applying MiXCR to the multiplex PCR reads. Altogether approximately 400,000 distinct CDR3 sequences are present, 20% to 25% being singletons, with the ten largest covering over 25%. The material sequenced was peripheral blood mononuclear cells (PBMCs), taken when the disease was refractory, from a patient treated with antithyroid drugs. These receptors all stem from a female donor with Graves disease.

Comment on this clonotype: A much larger clone is a single base away; this may be a read error. The CDR3 DNA reads as TGTGCCAGCAGTAATGCATTCGACAATCAGCCCCAGCATTTT. It yields the protein CASSNAFDNQPQHF. The V call is TRBV6-1, the J call TRBJ1-5; D remains unclear. CDR3 length: 14 residues. With 5 bases removed from V and 3 bases from J, the gap between germline ends came to 11 bases. Germline assignment: CDR1 MNHNS and CDR2 SASEGT.

The gene calls are TRBV7-2 and TRBJ2-7; TRBD2 aligns across 14 bases. The CDR3 length is 18 residues. CDR1 SGHTA and CDR2 FQGNSA come from the germline V gene. Trimming took 3 bases from V and 0 from J; bases not matched to a gene: 7. CDR3 sequence: CASSFGLAGGSSSYEQYF. CDR3 coding DNA: TGTGCCAGCAGCTTCGGACTAGCGGGAGGATCGAGCTCCTACGAGCAGTACTTC.